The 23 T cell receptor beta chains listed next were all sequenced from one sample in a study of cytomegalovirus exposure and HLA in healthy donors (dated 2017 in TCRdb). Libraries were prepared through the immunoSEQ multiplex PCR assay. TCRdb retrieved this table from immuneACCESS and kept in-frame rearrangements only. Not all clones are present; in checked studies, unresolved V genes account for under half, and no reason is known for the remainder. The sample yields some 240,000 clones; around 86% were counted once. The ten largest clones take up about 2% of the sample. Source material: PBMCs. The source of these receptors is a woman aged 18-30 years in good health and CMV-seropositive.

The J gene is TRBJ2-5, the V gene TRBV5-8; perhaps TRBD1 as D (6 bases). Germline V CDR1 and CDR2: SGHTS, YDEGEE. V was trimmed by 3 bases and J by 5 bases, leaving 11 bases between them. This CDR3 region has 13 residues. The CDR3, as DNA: TGTGCCAGCAGCTCAGGACAGCCGGAGACCCAGTACTTC. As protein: CASSSGQPETQYF.

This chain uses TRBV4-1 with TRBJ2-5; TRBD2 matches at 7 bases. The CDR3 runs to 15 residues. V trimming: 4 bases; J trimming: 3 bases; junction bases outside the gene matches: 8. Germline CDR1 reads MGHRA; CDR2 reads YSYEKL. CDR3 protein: CASSLTQRGEETQYF. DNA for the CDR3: TGCGCCAGCAGCCTCACCCAACGGGGGGAAGAGACCCAGTACTTC.

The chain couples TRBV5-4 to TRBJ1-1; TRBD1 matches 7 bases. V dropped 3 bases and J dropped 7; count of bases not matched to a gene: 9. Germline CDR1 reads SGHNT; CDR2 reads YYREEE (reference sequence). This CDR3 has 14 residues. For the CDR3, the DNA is TGTGCCAGCAGCTCCGGGACAGCGGGTGTTGAAGCTTTCTTT. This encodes CASSSGTAGVEAFF.

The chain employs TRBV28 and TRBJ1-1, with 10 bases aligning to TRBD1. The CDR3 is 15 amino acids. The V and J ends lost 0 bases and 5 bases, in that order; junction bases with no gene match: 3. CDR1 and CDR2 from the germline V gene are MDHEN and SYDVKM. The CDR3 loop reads CASSLWGDRGTEAFF. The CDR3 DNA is TGTGCCAGCAGTTTATGGGGGGACAGGGGAACTGAAGCTTTCTTT.

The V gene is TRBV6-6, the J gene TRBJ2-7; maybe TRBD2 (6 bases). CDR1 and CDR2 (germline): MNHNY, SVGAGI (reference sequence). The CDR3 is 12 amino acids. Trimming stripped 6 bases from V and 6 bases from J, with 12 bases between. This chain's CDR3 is CASSPEGIEQYF. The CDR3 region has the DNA TGTGCCAGCAGCCCGGAGGGGATCGAGCAGTACTTC.

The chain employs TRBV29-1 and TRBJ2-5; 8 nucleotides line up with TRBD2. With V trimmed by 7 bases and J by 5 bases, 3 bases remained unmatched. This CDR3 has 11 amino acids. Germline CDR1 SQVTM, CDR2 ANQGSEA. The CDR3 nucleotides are TGCAGCGCGGCTAGCGGGGAGACCCAGTACTTC. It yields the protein CSAASGETQYF.

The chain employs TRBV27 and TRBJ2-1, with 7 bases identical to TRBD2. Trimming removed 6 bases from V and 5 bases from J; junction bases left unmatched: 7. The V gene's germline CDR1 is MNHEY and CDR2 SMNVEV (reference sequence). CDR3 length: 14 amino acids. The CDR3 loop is CASRRESDHNEQFF. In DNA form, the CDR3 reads TGTGCCAGCAGGCGGGAGTCTGACCACAATGAGCAGTTCTTC.

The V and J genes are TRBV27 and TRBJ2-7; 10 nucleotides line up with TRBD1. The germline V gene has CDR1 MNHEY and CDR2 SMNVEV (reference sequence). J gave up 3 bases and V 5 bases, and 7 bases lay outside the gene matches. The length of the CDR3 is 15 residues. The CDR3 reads CASSVRGTGVYEQYF. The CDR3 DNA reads TGTGCCAGCAGTGTCCGGGGGACAGGGGTCTACGAGCAGTACTTC.

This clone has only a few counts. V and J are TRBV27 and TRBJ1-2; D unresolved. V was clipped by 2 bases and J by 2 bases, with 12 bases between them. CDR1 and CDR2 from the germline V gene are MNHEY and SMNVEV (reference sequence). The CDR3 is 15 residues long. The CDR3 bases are TGTGCCAGCAGTTTAATGCCAGGAGGGAACTATGGCTACACCTTC. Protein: CASSLMPGGNYGYTF.

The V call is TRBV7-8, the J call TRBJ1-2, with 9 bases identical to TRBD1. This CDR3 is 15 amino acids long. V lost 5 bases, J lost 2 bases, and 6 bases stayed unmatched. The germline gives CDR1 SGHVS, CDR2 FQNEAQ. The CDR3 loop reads CASSTRQGGNYGYTF. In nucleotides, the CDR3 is TGTGCCAGCAGCACCAGACAGGGGGGGAACTATGGCTACACCTTC.

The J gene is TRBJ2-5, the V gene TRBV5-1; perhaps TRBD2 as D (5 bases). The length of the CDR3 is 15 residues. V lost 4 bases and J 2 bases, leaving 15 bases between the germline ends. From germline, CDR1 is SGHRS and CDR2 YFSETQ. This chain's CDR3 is CASSPEDGVQETQYF. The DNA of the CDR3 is TGCGCCAGCAGCCCGGAGGACGGGGTACAAGAGACCCAGTACTTC.

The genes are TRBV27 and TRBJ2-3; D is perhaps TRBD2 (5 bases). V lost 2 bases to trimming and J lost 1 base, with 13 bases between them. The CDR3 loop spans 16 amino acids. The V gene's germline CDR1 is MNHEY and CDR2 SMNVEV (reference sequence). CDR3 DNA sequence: TGTGCCAGCAGTTTAACCCCTCCGAGGGGCACAGATACGCAGTATTTT. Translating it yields CASSLTPPRGTDTQYF.

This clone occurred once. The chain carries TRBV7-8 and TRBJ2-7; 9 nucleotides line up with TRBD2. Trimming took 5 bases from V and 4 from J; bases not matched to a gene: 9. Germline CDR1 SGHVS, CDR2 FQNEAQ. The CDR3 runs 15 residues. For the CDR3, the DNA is TGTGCCAGCAGCGAGCTTAGCGGGAGTTGGTACGAGCAGTACTTC. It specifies CASSELSGSWYEQYF.

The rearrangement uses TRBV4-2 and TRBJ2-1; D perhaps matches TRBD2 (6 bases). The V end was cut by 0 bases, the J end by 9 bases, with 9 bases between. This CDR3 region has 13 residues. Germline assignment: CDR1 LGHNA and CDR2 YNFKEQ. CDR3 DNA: TGTGCCAGCAGCCAAGAGGGACTGCTTGAGCAGTTCTTC. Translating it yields CASSQEGLLEQFF.

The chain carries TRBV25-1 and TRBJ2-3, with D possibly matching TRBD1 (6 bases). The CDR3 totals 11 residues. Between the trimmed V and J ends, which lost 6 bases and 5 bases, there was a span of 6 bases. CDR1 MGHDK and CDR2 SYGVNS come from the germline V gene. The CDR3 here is CASRTGDTQYF. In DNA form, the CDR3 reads TGTGCCAGCAGGACAGGAGATACGCAGTATTTT. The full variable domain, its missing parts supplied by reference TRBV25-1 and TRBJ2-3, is EADIYQTPRYLVIGTGKKITLECSQTMGHDKMYWYQQDPGMELHLIHYSYGVNSTEKGDLSSESTVSRIRTEHFPLTLESARPSHTSQYLCASRTGDTQYFGPGTRLTVL.

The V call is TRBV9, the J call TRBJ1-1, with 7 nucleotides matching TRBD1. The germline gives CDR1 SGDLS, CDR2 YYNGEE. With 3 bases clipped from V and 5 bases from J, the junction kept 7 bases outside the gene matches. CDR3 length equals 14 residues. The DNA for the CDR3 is TGTGCCAGCAGCGGAGGGGGCCAGAGGACTGAAGCTTTCTTT. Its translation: CASSGGGQRTEAFF.

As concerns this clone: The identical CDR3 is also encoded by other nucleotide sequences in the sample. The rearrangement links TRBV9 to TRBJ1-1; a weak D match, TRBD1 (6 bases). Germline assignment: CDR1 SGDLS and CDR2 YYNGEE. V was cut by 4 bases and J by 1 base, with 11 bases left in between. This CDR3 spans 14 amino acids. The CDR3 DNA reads TGTGCCAGCAGCCCGGGGGGGGCGAACACTGAAGCTTTCTTT. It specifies CASSPGGANTEAFF.

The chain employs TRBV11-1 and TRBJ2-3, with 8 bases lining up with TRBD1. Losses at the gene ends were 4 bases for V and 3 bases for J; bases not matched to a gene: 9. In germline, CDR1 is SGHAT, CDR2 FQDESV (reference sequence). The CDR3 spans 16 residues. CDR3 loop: CASSWWTGMGTDTQYF. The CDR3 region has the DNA TGTGCCAGCAGCTGGTGGACAGGGATGGGAACAGATACGCAGTATTTT.

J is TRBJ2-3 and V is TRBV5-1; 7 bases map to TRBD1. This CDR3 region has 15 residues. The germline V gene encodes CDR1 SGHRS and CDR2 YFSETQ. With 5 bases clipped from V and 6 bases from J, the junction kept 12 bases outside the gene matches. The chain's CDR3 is CASSIGQAFGDTQYF. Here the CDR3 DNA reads TGCGCCAGCAGTATTGGACAGGCCTTCGGTGATACGCAGTATTTT. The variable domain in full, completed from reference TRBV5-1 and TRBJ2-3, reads KAGVTQTPRYLIKTRGQQVTLSCSPISGHRSVSWYQQTPGQGLQFLFEYFSETQRNKGNFPGRFSGRQFSNSRSEMNVSTLELGDSALYLCASSIGQAFGDTQYFGPGTRLTVL.

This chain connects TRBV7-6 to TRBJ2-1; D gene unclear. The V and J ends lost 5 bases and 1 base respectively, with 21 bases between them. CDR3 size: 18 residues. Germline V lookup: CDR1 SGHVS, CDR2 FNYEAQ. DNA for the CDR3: TGTGCCAGCAGCATCTTCCCCGGCTTCTCTAGGTCCTACAATGAGCAGTTCTTC. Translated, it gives CASSIFPGFSRSYNEQFF.

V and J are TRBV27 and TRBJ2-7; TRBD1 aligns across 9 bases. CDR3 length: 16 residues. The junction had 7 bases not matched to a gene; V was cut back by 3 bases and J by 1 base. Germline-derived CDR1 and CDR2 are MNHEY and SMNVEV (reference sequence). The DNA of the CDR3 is TGTGCCAGCAGTTTCCGACAGGGGGTAGCATCCTACGAGCAGTACTTC. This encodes CASSFRQGVASYEQYF.

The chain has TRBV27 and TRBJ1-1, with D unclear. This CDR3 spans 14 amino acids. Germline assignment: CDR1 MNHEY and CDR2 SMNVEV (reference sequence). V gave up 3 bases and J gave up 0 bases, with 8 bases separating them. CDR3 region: CASSFGRVNTEAFF. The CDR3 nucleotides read TGTGCCAGCAGTTTTGGTCGGGTGAACACTGAAGCTTTCTTT.

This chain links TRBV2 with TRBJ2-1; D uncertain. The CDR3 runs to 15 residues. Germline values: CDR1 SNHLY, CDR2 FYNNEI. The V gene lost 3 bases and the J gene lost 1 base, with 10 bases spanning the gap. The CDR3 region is CASSDWLESYNEQFF. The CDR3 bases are TGTGCCAGCAGTGATTGGTTGGAGTCCTACAATGAGCAGTTCTTC.